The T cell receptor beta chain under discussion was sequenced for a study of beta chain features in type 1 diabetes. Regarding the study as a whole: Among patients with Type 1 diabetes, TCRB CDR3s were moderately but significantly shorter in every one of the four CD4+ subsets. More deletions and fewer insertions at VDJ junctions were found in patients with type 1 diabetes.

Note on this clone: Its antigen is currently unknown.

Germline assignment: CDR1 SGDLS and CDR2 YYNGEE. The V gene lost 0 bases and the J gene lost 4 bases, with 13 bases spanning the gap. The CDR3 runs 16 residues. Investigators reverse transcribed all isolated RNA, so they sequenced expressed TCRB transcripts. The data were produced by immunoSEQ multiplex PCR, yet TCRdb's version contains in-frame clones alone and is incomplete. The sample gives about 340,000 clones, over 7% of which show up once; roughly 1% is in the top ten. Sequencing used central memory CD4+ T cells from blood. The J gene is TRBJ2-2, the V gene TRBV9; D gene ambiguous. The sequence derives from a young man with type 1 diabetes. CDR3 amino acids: CASSVATDPGTGELFF. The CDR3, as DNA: TGTGCCAGCAGCGTAGCTACGGATCCTGGCACCGGGGAGCTGTTTTTT.